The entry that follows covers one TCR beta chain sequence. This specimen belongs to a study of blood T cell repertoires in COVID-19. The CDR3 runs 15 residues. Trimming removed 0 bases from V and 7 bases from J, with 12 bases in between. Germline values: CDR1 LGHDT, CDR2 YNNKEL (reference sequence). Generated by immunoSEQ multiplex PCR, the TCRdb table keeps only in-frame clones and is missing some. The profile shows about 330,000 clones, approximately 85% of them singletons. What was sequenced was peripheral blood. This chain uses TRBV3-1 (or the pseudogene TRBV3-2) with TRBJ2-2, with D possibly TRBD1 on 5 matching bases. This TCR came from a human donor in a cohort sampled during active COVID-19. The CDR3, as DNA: TGTGCCAGCAGCCAAGAATCAGGGCGGTTCGGGGAGCTGTTTTTT. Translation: CASSQESGRFGELFF.